This T cell receptor beta chain was sequenced in a study of CD8 T cells in Susac syndrome. RNA in amounts of about 0.5 to 1 ug was reverse transcribed with random hexamers. Using its own MiXCR run on the immunoSEQ multiplex PCR reads, TCRdb lists one record per CDR3 protein. The table shows about 180,000 distinct CDR3 sequences, with approximately 94% occurring only once. Germline V gene lookup returns CDR1 MGHDK and CDR2 SYGVNS. V gave up 3 bases and J gave up 8 bases, with 13 bases separating them. This CDR3 has 13 residues. As concerns this clonotype: What it binds is not known.

Study-wide findings and caveats: The authors found no clonal expansion in Susac syndrome CD4+ T cell repertoires.

The V gene is TRBV25-1, the J gene TRBJ1-2; no reliable D call. Sequencing input: CD4+ T cells from PBMCs. The sequence was collected from a human donor with Susac syndrome. This CDR3 is CASSDPRRRGYTF. CDR3 bases: TGTGCCAGCAGTGATCCCCGGCGGCGCGGCTACACCTTC.